This TCR beta chain emerged from a study of blood T cell repertoires in COVID-19. The CDR3 sequence is 15 residues long. Germline V gene sequence: CDR1 SEHNR, CDR2 FQNEAQ (reference sequence). The V end was cut by 2 bases, the J end by 2 bases, with 12 bases between. All recovered Cohort 3 donors got two negative PCRs, got clearance, or saw symptom resolution. Per the original data handling: The authors estimated nucleated cell counts from reference gene primer amplification. The assay was immunoSEQ multiplex PCR, and TCRdb's table has in-frame clones only and misses some. D and trimming come from the DNA, and the V and J calls and clone size come from that table. The table records approximately 470,000 clones, roughly 87% of them present only once.

The sequencing sample was made of PBMCs or T cells enriched from blood (not recorded which). This chain uses TRBV7-9 with TRBJ2-5, with a possible D match to TRBD1 (6 bases). This TCR was recovered from a young woman who had recovered from COVID-19. CDR3 loop: CASSLPRTVQETQYF. Here the CDR3 DNA reads TGTGCCAGCAGCTTACCTCGGACAGTGCAAGAGACCCAGTACTTC.